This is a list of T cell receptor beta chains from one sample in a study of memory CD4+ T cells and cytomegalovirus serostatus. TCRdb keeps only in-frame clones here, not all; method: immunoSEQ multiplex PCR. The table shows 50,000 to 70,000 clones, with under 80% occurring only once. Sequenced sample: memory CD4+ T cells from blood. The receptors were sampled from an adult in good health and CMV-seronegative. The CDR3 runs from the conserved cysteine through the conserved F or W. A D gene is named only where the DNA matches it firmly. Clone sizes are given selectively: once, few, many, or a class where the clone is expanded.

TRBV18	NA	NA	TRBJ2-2	CASSSFTGELFF	TGTGCCAGCTCATCCTTCACCGGGGAGCTGTTTTTT
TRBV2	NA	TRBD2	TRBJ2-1	CASSEAPSGRTGGQFF	TGTGCCAGCAGTGAAGCCCCTAGCGGGAGGACCGGTGGGCAGTTCTTC
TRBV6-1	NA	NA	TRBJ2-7	CASSDPFRRGDYEQYF	TGTGCCAGCAGTGACCCTTTCAGGCGTGGGGACTACGAGCAGTACTTC
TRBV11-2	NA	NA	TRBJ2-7	CASSLLRGRTSYEQYF	TGTGCCAGCAGCTTACTACGAGGGAGGACCTCCTACGAGCAGTACTTC
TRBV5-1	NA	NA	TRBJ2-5	CASSQSWGVQETQYF	TGCGCCAGCAGCCAATCTTGGGGGGTTCAAGAGACCCAGTACTTC
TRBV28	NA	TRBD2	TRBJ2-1	CASSLSLAGANNEQFF	TGTGCCAGCAGTTTATCCCTAGCGGGAGCCAACAATGAGCAGTTCTTC
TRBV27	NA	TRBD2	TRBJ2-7	CASSLGIAGSRSEQYF	TGTGCCAGCAGCCTCGGGATAGCGGGAAGTCGATCCGAGCAGTACTTC
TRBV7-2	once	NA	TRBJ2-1	CASTTGHGNEQFF	TGTGCCAGCACCACTGGCCATGGCAATGAGCAGTTCTTC
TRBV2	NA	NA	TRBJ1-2	CASSVQGNYGYTF	TGTGCCAGCAGTGTTCAGGGTAACTATGGCTACACCTTC
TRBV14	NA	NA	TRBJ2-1	CASSQGAARNEQFF	TGTGCCAGCAGCCAAGGGGCAGCCCGCAATGAGCAGTTCTTC